These T cell receptor beta chains were read from a single sample in a study of breast tumors, draining lymph nodes, adjacent tissues. TCRdb fed the multiplex PCR reads into MiXCR, producing one record per CDR3 protein. This table holds approximately 250,000 distinct CDR3 sequences, under 40% found once. Specimen: axillary lymph node tissue. These receptors all stem from a female donor with breast cancer. Some clones in this sample may be carry-over from other donors' samples. Both conserved end residues are part of each CDR3. Each record gives: J gene, CDR3 length, clone size, V gene, D gene, CDR3 DNA, CDR3 protein. A D gene is named only where the DNA matches it firmly. Clone size is given for some rows only: seen once, a few or many times, or a class if the clone is expanded.

j_gene: TRBJ1-4; len: 12; abundance: few; v_gene: TRBV9; d_gene: -; CDR3nt: TGTGCCAGCAGTGTCCGAGGTGAAAAACTGTTTTTT; CDR3aa: CASSVRGEKLFF
j_gene: TRBJ1-5; len: 14; abundance: many; v_gene: TRBV5-1; d_gene: -; CDR3nt: TGCGCCAGCAGACTTGGACAAGGGCAGGGCCCCCAGCATTTT; CDR3aa: CASRLGQGQGPQHF
j_gene: TRBJ1-5; len: 15; abundance: -; v_gene: TRBV5-1; d_gene: -; CDR3nt: TGCGCCAGCAGCTTGGACGGGGGCGAAAAGCAGCCCCAGCATTTT; CDR3aa: CASSLDGGEKQPQHF
j_gene: TRBJ2-7; len: 13; abundance: -; v_gene: TRBV28; d_gene: -; CDR3nt: TGTGCCAGCAGTTTAGGTCGGGGGGCCGAGCAGTACTTC; CDR3aa: CASSLGRGAEQYF
j_gene: TRBJ2-7; len: 14; abundance: many; v_gene: TRBV20-1; d_gene: TRBD2; CDR3nt: TGCAGTGCTAGAGGGACTAGCGGGACTTACGAGCAGTACTTC; CDR3aa: CSARGTSGTYEQYF
j_gene: TRBJ2-3; len: 16; abundance: many; v_gene: TRBV9; d_gene: TRBD2; CDR3nt: TGTGCCAGCAGCCCCGGCGGGAGGGCGAGCACAGATACGCAGTATTTT; CDR3aa: CASSPGGRASTDTQYF
j_gene: TRBJ2-3; len: 13; abundance: -; v_gene: TRBV19; d_gene: -; CDR3nt: TGTGCCAGTAGTAGGGGAGTGGGAGATACGCAGTATTTT; CDR3aa: CASSRGVGDTQYF
j_gene: TRBJ2-1; len: 16; abundance: many; v_gene: TRBV2; d_gene: TRBD2; CDR3nt: TGTGCCAGCACCAATTTTCTAGCGGGAGTTGGCAATGAGCAGTTCTTC; CDR3aa: CASTNFLAGVGNEQFF
j_gene: TRBJ2-1; len: 15; abundance: -; v_gene: TRBV7-9; d_gene: -; CDR3nt: TGTGCCAGCAGCTTAAGGGCTAGCTCCTACAATGAGCAGCCCTTC; CDR3aa: CASSLRASSYNEQPF
j_gene: TRBJ2-3; len: 17; abundance: -; v_gene: TRBV5-4; d_gene: TRBD2; CDR3nt: TGTGCCAGCAGTCCCGGGACTAGCGGTTCTCGTCCCAATGAGCAGTATTTT; CDR3aa: CASSPGTSGSRPNEQYF
j_gene: TRBJ2-7; len: 13; abundance: many; v_gene: TRBV11-3; d_gene: -; CDR3nt: TGTGCCAGCAGCTTGGCTACCAACTACGAGCAGTACTTC; CDR3aa: CASSLATNYEQYF
j_gene: TRBJ1-1; len: 11; abundance: many; v_gene: TRBV24-1; d_gene: -; CDR3nt: TGTGCCACCAGCGAGGGTCCTGAAGCTTTCTTT; CDR3aa: CATSEGPEAFF
j_gene: TRBJ2-1; len: 18; abundance: many; v_gene: TRBV6-4; d_gene: TRBD2; CDR3nt: TGTGCCAGCAGTATGGGGCTAGCGGGGGCCGGAGAGGTCAATGAGCAGTTCTTC; CDR3aa: CASSMGLAGAGEVNEQFF
j_gene: TRBJ2-7; len: 13; abundance: -; v_gene: TRBV20-1; d_gene: TRBD1; CDR3nt: TGCAGTGCTGCGGACAGGGTAAGCCACGAGCAGTACTTC; CDR3aa: CSAADRVSHEQYF
j_gene: TRBJ2-5; len: 14; abundance: many; v_gene: TRBV29-1; d_gene: -; CDR3nt: TGCAGCGTTACCATACCGTCCTTGACTCGCCATAGTTTCTTC; CDR3aa: CSVTIPSLTRHSFF
j_gene: TRBJ1-5; len: 15; abundance: many; v_gene: TRBV7-9; d_gene: -; CDR3nt: TGTGCCAGCGCCATGGGGGATGTGGGCAATCAGCCCCAGCATTTT; CDR3aa: CASAMGDVGNQPQHF
j_gene: TRBJ2-1; len: 10; abundance: once; v_gene: TRBV20-1; d_gene: -; CDR3nt: TGCAGTGCTAATAACAATGAGCAGTTCTTC; CDR3aa: CSANNNEQFF
j_gene: TRBJ1-2; len: 15; abundance: many; v_gene: TRBV24-1; d_gene: -; CDR3nt: TGTGCCACCAGTGACTCTGACATATATAACTATGGCTACACCTTC; CDR3aa: CATSDSDIYNYGYTF
j_gene: TRBJ1-2; len: 21; abundance: many; v_gene: TRBV2; d_gene: TRBD1; CDR3nt: TGTGCCAGCATTCCACCGGGACAGGAGTCCGCTGCTACGTGGGTCCTCTATGGCTACACCTTC; CDR3aa: CASIPPGQESAATWVLYGYTF
j_gene: TRBJ2-7; len: 15; abundance: many; v_gene: TRBV11-2; d_gene: -; CDR3nt: TGTGCCAGCAGCTTAGTTGCGGGGTTTTCGAGGGAGCAGTACTTC; CDR3aa: CASSLVAGFSREQYF
j_gene: TRBJ2-7; len: 15; abundance: few; v_gene: TRBV20-1; d_gene: -; CDR3nt: TGCAGTGCCTCGGGACAACTACCTTTCCCCTACGAGCAGTACTTC; CDR3aa: CSASGQLPFPYEQYF
j_gene: TRBJ2-3; len: 16; abundance: many; v_gene: TRBV2; d_gene: -; CDR3nt: TGTGCCAGCAGTGAAAATGACTACTCTAGCACAGATACGCAGTATTTT; CDR3aa: CASSENDYSSTDTQYF
j_gene: TRBJ1-2; len: 15; abundance: -; v_gene: TRBV6-2/TRBV6-3; d_gene: TRBD1; CDR3nt: TGTGCCAGCAGTCACTCCGGGACAGACGCTGCTGGCTACACCTTC; CDR3aa: CASSHSGTDAAGYTF
j_gene: TRBJ2-1; len: 16; abundance: -; v_gene: TRBV6-6; d_gene: TRBD2; CDR3nt: TGTGCCGGCAGTTCTGGGACTAGCGGGGGGTACAATGAGCAGTTCTTC; CDR3aa: CAGSSGTSGGYNEQFF
j_gene: TRBJ1-5; len: 13; abundance: many; v_gene: TRBV20-1; d_gene: -; CDR3nt: TGCAGTGCTAAAGGCCTCGACAGTCAGCCCCAGCATTTT; CDR3aa: CSAKGLDSQPQHF
j_gene: TRBJ2-5; len: 13; abundance: many; v_gene: TRBV29-1; d_gene: TRBD2; CDR3nt: TGCAGCGTGAGCCGTCTAGCGGGAGAGACCCAGTACTTC; CDR3aa: CSVSRLAGETQYF
j_gene: TRBJ2-5; len: 11; abundance: many; v_gene: TRBV2; d_gene: -; CDR3nt: TGTGCCAGCAGAAGAGGAGAGACCCAGTACTTC; CDR3aa: CASRRGETQYF
j_gene: TRBJ1-5; len: 15; abundance: many; v_gene: TRBV20-1; d_gene: -; CDR3nt: TGCAGTGCTAGAGATAGGGCAGGGGCGAATCAGCCCCAGCATTTT; CDR3aa: CSARDRAGANQPQHF
j_gene: TRBJ2-1; len: 15; abundance: -; v_gene: TRBV4-2; d_gene: -; CDR3nt: TGTGCCAGCAGCCAGGACACCGCCCCCTACAATGAGCAGTTCTTC; CDR3aa: CASSQDTAPYNEQFF
j_gene: TRBJ2-2; len: 15; abundance: few; v_gene: TRBV6-5; d_gene: TRBD2; CDR3nt: TGTGCCAGCAGTAAAAGCGGGGGTTCCACCGGGGAGCTGTTTTTT; CDR3aa: CASSKSGGSTGELFF
j_gene: TRBJ1-6; len: 14; abundance: many; v_gene: TRBV12-3/TRBV12-4; d_gene: -; CDR3nt: TGTGCCAGCAGTTTGGGACCTGGCCGTTCACCCCTCCACTTT; CDR3aa: CASSLGPGRSPLHF
j_gene: TRBJ2-7; len: 16; abundance: -; v_gene: TRBV15; d_gene: TRBD2; CDR3nt: TGTGCCACCAGCAGTTCCTTGACTAGCGGCAGAAGCGAGCAGTACTTC; CDR3aa: CATSSSLTSGRSEQYF
j_gene: TRBJ2-7; len: 13; abundance: -; v_gene: TRBV4-3; d_gene: TRBD1; CDR3nt: TGCGCCAGCAGCCTCGGACAGGATAGGGTGCAGTACTTC; CDR3aa: CASSLGQDRVQYF
j_gene: TRBJ1-2; len: 11; abundance: -; v_gene: TRBV29-1; d_gene: -; CDR3nt: TGCAGCCAAGCGGAGGGGTACTCCTACACCTTC; CDR3aa: CSQAEGYSYTF
j_gene: TRBJ1-2; len: 14; abundance: many; v_gene: TRBV11-1; d_gene: TRBD1; CDR3nt: TGTGCCAGCAGCACCGACAGGGCTAGCTATGGCTACACCTTC; CDR3aa: CASSTDRASYGYTF
j_gene: TRBJ2-1; len: 16; abundance: -; v_gene: TRBV9; d_gene: TRBD2; CDR3nt: TGTGCCAGCAGCAGGACTAGCGGGAGGGCCTTCAATGAGCAGTTCTTC; CDR3aa: CASSRTSGRAFNEQFF
j_gene: TRBJ2-1; len: 14; abundance: -; v_gene: TRBV20-1; d_gene: TRBD1; CDR3nt: TGCAGTGCTAGAGATCGGACAGGGGGGGATGAGCAGTTCTTC; CDR3aa: CSARDRTGGDEQFF
j_gene: TRBJ1-2; len: 14; abundance: -; v_gene: TRBV9; d_gene: TRBD1; CDR3nt: TGTGCCAGCAGCGTTGGGACAGGGGGCCATGGCTACACCTTC; CDR3aa: CASSVGTGGHGYTF
j_gene: TRBJ1-4; len: 14; abundance: many; v_gene: TRBV4-2; d_gene: -; CDR3nt: TGTGCCAGCAGCCTCGGACAGCGGAGTGAAAAACTGTTTTTT; CDR3aa: CASSLGQRSEKLFF
j_gene: TRBJ1-5; len: 15; abundance: many; v_gene: TRBV6-1; d_gene: -; CDR3nt: TGTGCCAGCAGTGACGACGGGGGTAGCAATCAGCCCCAGCATTTT; CDR3aa: CASSDDGGSNQPQHF
j_gene: TRBJ2-6; len: 15; abundance: many; v_gene: TRBV7-7; d_gene: -; CDR3nt: TGTGCTAGCAGCCCCTCGGGGCGGGGGGCCAACGTCCTGACTTTC; CDR3aa: CASSPSGRGANVLTF
j_gene: TRBJ1-5; len: 13; abundance: few; v_gene: TRBV6-1; d_gene: -; CDR3nt: TGTGCCAGCACTTGGCGGGGAGAACAGCCCCAGCATTTT; CDR3aa: CASTWRGEQPQHF
j_gene: TRBJ1-4; len: 17; abundance: -; v_gene: TRBV19; d_gene: -; CDR3nt: TGTGCCAGTCTACCGACTAGCGGGATGTTGGCTAATGAAAAACTGTTTTTT; CDR3aa: CASLPTSGMLANEKLFF
j_gene: TRBJ1-5; len: 20; abundance: many; v_gene: TRBV7-8; d_gene: TRBD1; CDR3nt: TGTGCCAGCAGCCAGAGGGACAGGGGGCAAGGTCAAATAGGCAATCAGCCCCAGCATTTT; CDR3aa: CASSQRDRGQGQIGNQPQHF
j_gene: TRBJ1-6; len: 13; abundance: many; v_gene: TRBV18; d_gene: -; CDR3nt: TGTGCCAGCCGGACGGATAATAATTCACCCCTCCACTTT; CDR3aa: CASRTDNNSPLHF
j_gene: TRBJ2-7; len: 13; abundance: many; v_gene: TRBV12-3/TRBV12-4; d_gene: TRBD2; CDR3nt: TGTGCCAGCAAGGGACTAGCGCTCGACGAGCAGTACTTC; CDR3aa: CASKGLALDEQYF
j_gene: TRBJ2-3; len: 16; abundance: few; v_gene: TRBV5-8; d_gene: -; CDR3nt: TGTGCCAGCAGCTTGTGGGGGCGGGAACGCACAGATACGCAGTATTTT; CDR3aa: CASSLWGRERTDTQYF
j_gene: TRBJ2-6; len: 19; abundance: -; v_gene: TRBV20-1; d_gene: TRBD2; CDR3nt: TGCAGTGCTAGGACAGGGACTAGCGGGGCGGACGTGGGGGCCAACGTCCTGACTTTC; CDR3aa: CSARTGTSGADVGANVLTF
j_gene: TRBJ2-7; len: 12; abundance: many; v_gene: TRBV20-1; d_gene: -; CDR3nt: TGCAGTGCTAGAGAGGGGGCGTACGAGCAGTACTTC; CDR3aa: CSAREGAYEQYF
j_gene: TRBJ1-5; len: 17; abundance: many; v_gene: TRBV7-9; d_gene: -; CDR3nt: TGTGCCAGCAGCTTATCCGAGGGGGGGCGGAGCAATCAGCCCCAGCATTTT; CDR3aa: CASSLSEGGRSNQPQHF
j_gene: TRBJ2-3; len: 15; abundance: once; v_gene: TRBV4-2; d_gene: -; CDR3nt: TGTGGCAGCGGCCAAGAAGTGGGTGGCACAGATACGCAGTATTTT; CDR3aa: CGSGQEVGGTDTQYF
j_gene: TRBJ2-3; len: 18; abundance: few; v_gene: TRBV6-1; d_gene: TRBD2; CDR3nt: TGTGCCAGCATTGAAGCGTCCGGGACCGCCCCTAGCGGGGATACGCAGTATTTT; CDR3aa: CASIEASGTAPSGDTQYF
j_gene: TRBJ1-4; len: 14; abundance: -; v_gene: TRBV18; d_gene: -; CDR3nt: TGTGCCAGCTCACCGAGCGGGAGTAATGAAAAACTGTTTTTT; CDR3aa: CASSPSGSNEKLFF
j_gene: TRBJ2-1; len: 16; abundance: -; v_gene: TRBV11-1; d_gene: TRBD2; CDR3nt: TGTGCCAGCAGCCCCGGGAGGGGGATCTCCTACAATGAGCAGTTCTTC; CDR3aa: CASSPGRGISYNEQFF
j_gene: TRBJ2-5; len: 14; abundance: many; v_gene: TRBV10-3; d_gene: -; CDR3nt: TGTGCCATCAGGAAAACAGCGACAGAAGAGACCCAGTACTTC; CDR3aa: CAIRKTATEETQYF